This T cell receptor beta chain was retrieved from a study of control samples from healthy donors and cancer patients. Only in-frame clones appear in the TCRdb table, and some are missing; sequencing was by immunoSEQ multiplex PCR. The data hold about 94,000 clones, with less than 95% observed a single time. The CDR3 is 15 residues long. Germline-derived CDR1 and CDR2 are SGDLS and YYNGEE. V dropped 0 bases and J dropped 0 bases, with 7 bases sitting between them. The sequencing sample was made of blood. The rearrangement uses TRBV9 and TRBJ1-5; no clear D. The receptor's source is a woman aged 18 to 35 in good health. As DNA, the CDR3 is TGTGCCAGCAGCGTAGGCGGCGATAGCAATCAGCCCCAGCATTTT. This translates into CASSVGGDSNQPQHF.